Following are 22 T cell receptor beta chains from one sample sequenced in a study of T-cell reconstitution after alpha-beta-depleted transplantation in children. Unique molecular identifiers were used in preparing the TCRbeta library. TCRdb recomputed calls from the PCR reads with MiXCR, one row per CDR3 protein. The top ten hold 0.79% of the sample, which has 550,000 to 800,000 distinct CDR3 sequences, roughly 13% seen once. The sample consisted of PBMCs, taken before TCRalphabeta/CD19-depleted stem cell transplant. These receptor sequences come from a girl aged 2 to 9 with congenital amegakaryocytic thrombocytopenia, due to receive a stem cell transplant.

The table lists this clonotype with many counts. V is TRBV9 and J is TRBJ2-3, with D maybe TRBD2 (7 bases). The germline V and J ends were trimmed by 3 bases and 5 bases, with 13 bases remaining between them. Germline V gives CDR1 SGDLS, CDR2 YYNGEE. The CDR3 has 14 amino acids. CDR3 amino acids: CASSGGGPGDTQYF. CDR3 sequence (DNA): TGTGCCAGCAGCGGGGGGGGCCCCGGAGATACGCAGTATTTT. The variable domain in full, with the rest retrieved from reference TRBV9 and TRBJ2-3, is DSGVTQTPKHLITATGQRVTLRCSPRSGDLSVYWYQQSLDQGLQFLIQYYNGEERAKGNILERFSAQQFPDLHSELNLSSLELGDSALYFCASSGGGPGDTQYFGPGTRLTVL.

This clonotype was observed a few times. The chain employs TRBV28 and TRBJ2-7, with TRBD2 matching over 9 bases. V lost 4 bases to trimming and J lost 2 bases; unmatched junction nucleotides: 6. This CDR3 region has 15 residues. Germline CDR1 and CDR2: MDHEN and SYDVKM. Written as DNA, the CDR3 is TGTGCCAGCAGTTCTGGGAGCGGGGGGACCTACGAGCAGTACTTC. Amino acids: CASSSGSGGTYEQYF.

The sample holds many counts of this clonotype. The gene calls are TRBV7-2 and TRBJ2-1; no firm D call. This CDR3 contains 14 residues. CDR1 and CDR2 (germline): SGHTA, FQGNSA. Trimming cost V 4 bases and J 3 bases, with 10 bases left between them. CDR3 DNA: TGTGCCAGCAGCTCAGCGCGGAGCTACAATGAGCAGTTCTTC. Protein sequence: CASSSARSYNEQFF.

About this clonotype: The junction differs from germline at one of its ends, possibly a read error. The V call is TRBV11-2, the J call TRBJ2-5; perhaps TRBD1 as D (5 bases). The CDR3 length is 13 residues. Germline V gene lookup returns CDR1 SGHAT and CDR2 FQNNGV. This CDR3 is CASSLGGAETQSF. Here the CDR3 DNA reads TGTGCCAGCAGCTTAGGGGGCGCAGAGACCCAGTCCTTC.

This clonotype was counted a few times. This chain joins TRBV28 and TRBJ2-3; D is possibly TRBD1 (6 bases). This CDR3 comprises 14 residues. CDR1 and CDR2 (germline): MDHEN, SYDVKM. Trimming pared 6 bases from V and 6 bases from J, leaving 16 bases between. CDR3 sequence reads: CASRPNRVRDTQYF. CDR3 sequence (DNA): TGTGCCAGCAGACCAAACAGGGTGCGGGATACGCAGTATTTT.

This clonotype was observed many times. This chain uses TRBV12-3 or TRBV12-4 with TRBJ2-5; 7 bases fit TRBD2. The CDR3 totals 14 residues. Unmatched junction bases numbered 13, after V lost 6 bases and J lost 9 bases. CDR3 region: CASSREVAPFPQYF. The CDR3 coding sequence is TGTGCCAGCAGCCGGGAGGTGGCCCCCTTTCCCCAGTACTTC.

This clonotype was counted ten times or more. The V and J genes are TRBV12-3 or TRBV12-4 and TRBJ1-6; no firm D call. This CDR3 is 16 amino acids long. V gave up 6 bases and J gave up 5 bases, with 17 bases separating them. CDR3 residues: CASRPPWPGDNSPLHF. The CDR3 DNA follows: TGTGCCAGCAGACCACCTTGGCCCGGGGATAATTCACCCCTCCACTTT.

The gene calls are TRBV5-1 and TRBJ1-6; 8 bases align to TRBD1. Germline V gives CDR1 SGHRS, CDR2 YFSETQ. Trimming removed 3 bases from V and 8 bases from J; junction bases left unmatched: 7. The CDR3 totals 15 residues. Written as DNA, the CDR3 is TGCGCCAGCAGCTGGGGGACAGGCAGAGATTCACCCCTCCACTTT. Its protein is CASSWGTGRDSPLHF.

This CDR3 reads CSATPRTSGSTDTQYF. In DNA, the CDR3 is TGCAGTGCTACCCCCCGGACTAGCGGGAGCACAGATACGCAGTATTTT. The V and J genes are TRBV20-1 and TRBJ2-3, with 11 bases identical to TRBD2. J lost 0 bases, V lost 4 bases, and 6 bases had no gene match. The CDR3 consists of 16 residues. Germline assignment: CDR1 DFQATT and CDR2 SNEGSKA (reference sequence).

This chain links TRBV3-1 with TRBJ2-1, with a weak D call TRBD2 (5 bases). The CDR3 has 19 residues. Germline V lookup: CDR1 LGHDT, CDR2 YNNKEL (reference sequence). This CDR3 is CTFSLRPLGLKSSYNEQFF. CDR3 sequence (DNA): TGTACCTTCAGTTTGCGGCCTCTCGGACTCAAGAGCTCCTACAATGAGCAGTTCTTC.

J is TRBJ2-7 and V is TRBV18; D might be TRBD1 (6 bases). Looked up from germline, CDR1 is KGHSH and CDR2 is LQKENI. The CDR3 length is 16 residues. V dropped 4 bases and J dropped 3 bases, with 19 bases sitting between them. In DNA form, the CDR3 reads TGTGCCAGCTCACTTTTTGCTCCAGGGGCGCGCTACGAGCAGTACTTC. It encodes CASSLFAPGARYEQYF.

In its sample, this clonotype was seen many times. This chain uses TRBV11-2 with TRBJ2-5; D gene unclear. Trimming removed 7 bases from V and 0 bases from J, with 12 bases in between. This CDR3 spans 14 amino acids. Germline CDR1 SGHAT, CDR2 FQNNGV. The CDR3 loop reads CASTNPSHQETQYF. The DNA of the CDR3 is TGTGCCAGCACTAACCCAAGCCACCAAGAGACCCAGTACTTC.

The V call is TRBV20-1, the J call TRBJ2-1; D may be TRBD2 (6 bases). Germline values: CDR1 DFQATT, CDR2 SNEGSKA (reference sequence). The CDR3 totals 14 residues. V lost 4 bases and J lost 9, with 19 bases in between. The CDR3 nucleotides are TGCAGTGCTATTCGGACTACTGGCGGACCTGAGCAGTTCTTC. This encodes CSAIRTTGGPEQFF.

The chain uses TRBV5-1 and TRBJ2-6; D is unclear. V was cut by 4 bases and J by 4 bases, with 15 bases left in between. CDR3 length: 16 amino acids. The germline V gene encodes CDR1 SGHRS and CDR2 YFSETQ. CDR3 amino acids: CASSTGPVAGANVLTF. CDR3 bases: TGCGCCAGCAGCACTGGGCCGGTAGCCGGGGCCAACGTCCTGACTTTC.

This clonotype was counted only a few times. This chain connects TRBV3-1 to TRBJ2-7; possibly TRBD2 for D (5 bases). The CDR3 is 17 amino acids. V was pared by 0 bases and J by 4 bases, with 19 bases between. Germline CDR1 is LGHDT and CDR2 is YNNKEL (reference sequence). CDR3 residues: CASSQDPRAGRLYEQYF. The CDR3, as DNA: TGTGCCAGCAGCCAAGATCCTCGCGCGGGCCGATTATACGAGCAGTACTTC.

This clonotype came up many times. Written as DNA, the CDR3 is TGTGCCAGCAGCCAAACGACAGACGGGTCACCCCTCCACTTT. Protein sequence: CASSQTTDGSPLHF. The V and J genes are TRBV12-3 or TRBV12-4 and TRBJ1-6, with D possibly matching TRBD1 (5 bases). The CDR3 spans 14 residues. Trimming took off 6 bases at V and 10 bases at J, with 16 bases between the two ends.

The sample holds many counts of this clonotype. This chain uses TRBV24-1 with TRBJ2-1, with TRBD2 matching over 10 bases. Germline CDR1 and CDR2: KGHDR and SFDVKD. J lost 8 bases, V lost 6 bases, and 3 bases had no gene match. CDR3 length: 13 residues. This chain's CDR3 is CATSSSGSDEQFF. Written as DNA, the CDR3 is TGTGCCACCAGTTCTAGCGGGAGCGATGAGCAGTTCTTC.

This clonotype appeared a few times. The gene calls are TRBV3-1 and TRBJ2-7; 12 bases are a match to TRBD1. The CDR3 totals 16 residues. V shed 5 bases and J 6 bases; nucleotides not matched to a gene: 11. CDR1 is LGHDT and CDR2 is YNNKEL in the germline V gene (reference sequence). The CDR3 loop reads CASSARDRGRGGEQYF. CDR3 nucleotide sequence: TGTGCCAGCAGCGCCCGGGACAGGGGGCGCGGAGGCGAGCAGTACTTC.

The genes are TRBV7-2 and TRBJ1-1; 8 bases are a match to TRBD1. This CDR3 comprises 15 residues. J lost 1 base, V lost 3 bases, and 4 bases had no gene match. Germline assignment: CDR1 SGHTA and CDR2 FQGNSA. CDR3 protein: CASSLTGAGNTEAFF. The CDR3 coding sequence is TGTGCCAGCAGCTTGACAGGGGCGGGGAACACTGAAGCTTTCTTT.

V usage is TRBV15 and J usage is TRBJ2-3; 7 nucleotides agree with TRBD2. V lost 0 bases, J lost 1 base, and 13 bases stayed unmatched. Germline values: CDR1 LNHNV, CDR2 YYDKDF (reference sequence). CDR3 size: 19 residues. The CDR3 is CATSRDPAGIGGGTDTQYF. For the CDR3, the DNA is TGTGCCACCAGCAGAGATCCAGCGGGGATTGGCGGGGGCACAGATACGCAGTATTTT.

This clonotype was observed a few times. The chain uses TRBV5-1 and TRBJ2-5; 9 bases are shared with TRBD1. Unmatched junction bases numbered 11, after V lost 4 bases and J lost 4 bases. Germline V gene sequence: CDR1 SGHRS, CDR2 YFSETQ. The CDR3 covers 16 residues. The CDR3, as DNA: TGCGCCAGCAGCAAACTACAGGGGGCGAATGGAGAGACCCAGTACTTC. Amino acid sequence: CASSKLQGANGETQYF.

The chain has TRBV5-1 and TRBJ2-1; TRBD2 agrees at 7 bases. The germline V gene has CDR1 SGHRS and CDR2 YFSETQ. Trimming at V came to 0 bases and at J to 6 bases, leaving 6 bases not matched to a gene. The CDR3 runs 15 residues. CDR3 sequence reads: CASSLGGSPSNEQFF. In nucleotides, the CDR3 is TGCGCCAGCAGCTTGGGCGGGAGTCCGAGCAATGAGCAGTTCTTC.